This TCR beta chain was sequenced in a study of T cell responses to AZD1222 COVID-19 vaccine. Study-level results: After the peak T cell response, and only then, were repertoires sampled.

The junction had 12 bases not matched to a gene; V was cut back by 1 base and J by 1 base. Looked up from germline, CDR1 is SGHRS and CDR2 is YFSETQ. The CDR3 runs 19 residues. The data were produced by immunoSEQ multiplex PCR, yet TCRdb's version contains in-frame clones alone and is incomplete. The sample carries 95,000 to 150,000 clones, 70% to 90% recorded once. Regarding this clone: Its target is not known.

This chain connects TRBV5-1 to TRBJ2-5, with 11 positions matching TRBD2. Sequencing was performed on peripheral blood, taken 28 days after the second AZD1222 dose. This TCR derives from an adult who received the AZD1222 COVID-19 vaccine. The CDR3 DNA follows: TGCGCCAGCAGCTTGAGCCGACTAGCGGGAACACGATCCCAAGAGACCCAGTACTTC. It codes for CASSLSRLAGTRSQETQYF. Supplemented by reference TRBV5-1 and TRBJ2-5, the full variable domain reads KAGVTQTPRYLIKTRGQQVTLSCSPISGHRSVSWYQQTPGQGLQFLFEYFSETQRNKGNFPGRFSGRQFSNSRSEMNVSTLELGDSALYLCASSLSRLAGTRSQETQYFGPGTRLLVL.